A selection of T cell receptor beta chains follows, all from one sample in a study of T cells in Graves' hyperthyroidism and ophthalmopathy. TCRdb processed the multiplex PCR reads anew with MiXCR; each CDR3 protein has one entry. The data hold 340,000 or so distinct CDR3 sequences, with 20% to 25% observed a single time. The sequenced sample was blood. All receptors derive from a woman aged 45 to 65 with Graves' hyperthyroidism. CDR3s include the opening cysteine and the closing phenylalanine or tryptophan. Fields, in order: J gene, V gene, D gene, clone size, CDR3 DNA, CDR3 protein. The D gene is left open where the match is weak. Only part of the rows carry a size: once, few, many, or a class if the clone is expanded.

>TRBJ1-5|TRBV2|NA|many
TGTGCCAGCCTCGAGGATCAGGGAATAGGCCAGCCCCAGCATTTT
CASLEDQGIGQPQHF
>TRBJ1-1|TRBV20-1|NA|many
TGCAGTGCTAATCCCGGACGGGGAAACACTGAAGCTTTCTTT
CSANPGRGNTEAFF
>TRBJ2-7|TRBV29-1|TRBD1|many
TGCAGCGTTCGTCTCGGGACAGGGGGGTCCTACGAGCAGTACTTC
CSVRLGTGGSYEQYF
>TRBJ2-7|TRBV20-1|TRBD2|few
TGCAGTGCGGGCGGCGGGAGCAGAGAGCAGTACTTC
CSAGGGSREQYF
>TRBJ1-1|TRBV6-1|TRBD1|many
TGTGCCAGCCTAAAGGGGGCGGGAAACACTGAAGCTTTCTTT
CASLKGAGNTEAFF
>TRBJ2-3|TRBV20-1|NA|many
TGCAGTGCTATAATAGCGGAAATTTCCACAGATACGCAGTATTTT
CSAIIAEISTDTQYF
>TRBJ1-2|TRBV24-1|NA|NA
TGTGCCACCAGTGAGGGGGGCTTGGGGGGCTACACCTTC
CATSEGGLGGYTF
>TRBJ1-2|TRBV6-2/TRBV6-3|NA|many
TGTGCCAGCAGAGCCCCGCCACCCGGGAAGGATGGCTACACCTTC
CASRAPPPGKDGYTF
>TRBJ2-2|TRBV6-1|NA|many
TGTGCCACGGAGCGAGCGAACACCGGGGAGCTGTTTTTT
CATERANTGELFF
>TRBJ2-5|TRBV5-6|TRBD2|many
TGTGCCAGCAGCTGGATGGGACTAGCGGGACTCCAAGAGACCCAGTACTTC
CASSWMGLAGLQETQYF
>TRBJ2-7|TRBV7-2|TRBD2|few
TGTGCCAGCAAATCTAGGGACTATCTCTACGAGCAGTACTTC
CASKSRDYLYEQYF
>TRBJ1-5|TRBV15|TRBD1|few
TGTGCCACCAGCGGCCGGGACAGGGGTACTCAGCCCCAGCATTTT
CATSGRDRGTQPQHF
>TRBJ1-3|TRBV6-9|TRBD1|NA
TGTGCCAGCAGCCGGGACAGTCCCTCTGGAAACACCATATATTTT
CASSRDSPSGNTIYF
>TRBJ2-1|TRBV28|NA|many
TGTGCCAGCAGTTTTGGCCCCTCCGGCAATGAGCAGTTCTTC
CASSFGPSGNEQFF
>TRBJ2-7|TRBV28|NA|many
TGTGCCAGCATCCCCGGGGGAAAATCCTACGAGCAGTACTTC
CASIPGGKSYEQYF
>TRBJ2-5|TRBV6-1|TRBD2|NA
TGTGCCAGCAGTGAGCGGTCTAGCGGGAGGAGGTACTTC
CASSERSSGRRYF
>TRBJ1-4|TRBV6-2/TRBV6-3|NA|NA
TGTGCCAGTCTAGGAACACTTGCAACTAATGAAAAACTGTTTTTT
CASLGTLATNEKLFF
>TRBJ2-7|TRBV7-8|NA|many
TGTGCCAGCAGTCGGGACTCGACGGGGGAGCAGTACTTC
CASSRDSTGEQYF
>TRBJ2-7|TRBV28|NA|few
TGTGCCAGCCTTGATCGGACAGTCCTCCACGAGCAGTACTTC
CASLDRTVLHEQYF
>TRBJ1-1|TRBV7-3|NA|many
TGTGCCAGCAGCTATGGGGGCAGGACGAACACTGAAGCTTTCTTT
CASSYGGRTNTEAFF
>TRBJ1-6|TRBV7-6|NA|NA
TGTGCCAGCAGTCCGGACGGGTCAAATTCACCCCTCCACTTT
CASSPDGSNSPLHF
>TRBJ2-1|TRBV6-1|TRBD1|NA
TGTGCCAGCAGTCCACTCGGACAGGGTCAGGATGAGCAGTTCTTC
CASSPLGQGQDEQFF
>TRBJ2-1|TRBV6-5|TRBD1|many
TGTGCCAGCAGTTACTCTGGACAGGCTATTTACGGTGAGCAGTTCTTC
CASSYSGQAIYGEQFF
>TRBJ2-5|TRBV6-2/TRBV6-3|NA|NA
TGTGCCAGCAGTTCGGCCAGACAAGAGACCCAGTACTTC
CASSSARQETQYF
>TRBJ1-5|TRBV18|NA|many
TGTGCCAGCTCACTGAACAGCCTTCCTCAGCCCCAGCATTTT
CASSLNSLPQPQHF
>TRBJ2-3|TRBV12-3/TRBV12-4|TRBD2|NA
TGTGCCAGCAGTCGACTAGCGGGGATAACAGATACGCAGTATTTT
CASSRLAGITDTQYF
>TRBJ2-5|TRBV19|NA|few
TGTGCCAGTACCAGATACGCTAGCAGTGGAGAGACCCAGTACTTC
CASTRYASSGETQYF
>TRBJ2-7|TRBV2|TRBD2|many
TGTGCCTGCGGGAGAAGCTCCTACGAGCAGTACTTC
CACGRSSYEQYF
>TRBJ2-2|TRBV18|NA|many
TGTGCCAGCTCACCGTCTAAGGCTGGGGAGCTGTTTTTT
CASSPSKAGELFF
>TRBJ2-7|TRBV20-1|TRBD2|NA
TGCAGTGCTAGAGATCTAGCGGGAGGGATTTTTCTCTACGAGCAGTACTTC
CSARDLAGGIFLYEQYF
>TRBJ2-3|TRBV5-1|TRBD2|many
TGCGCCAGCAGCTCCCTTTGGACTAGCCCCCCAGATACGCAGTATTTT
CASSSLWTSPPDTQYF
>TRBJ2-1|TRBV29-1|NA|many
TGCAGCGTTGAGCCCGTTAGCGGCTACAATGAGCAGTTCTTC
CSVEPVSGYNEQFF
>TRBJ2-3|TRBV11-2|NA|NA
TGTGCCAGCAGCGACCTGTTTCGGGACAGCACAGATACGCAGTATTTT
CASSDLFRDSTDTQYF
>TRBJ1-2|TRBV6-1|TRBD1|few
TGTGCCAGCATCCGGACAGGGGATTTAGATGGCTACACCTTC
CASIRTGDLDGYTF
>TRBJ1-2|TRBV19|NA|few
TGTGCCAGTAGTTCGCAGGGGAAGATTAACTATGGCTACACCTTC
CASSSQGKINYGYTF
>TRBJ2-1|TRBV9|TRBD2|many
TGTGCCAGCAGCGCCGGGACTAGCGGGAGTTGGAATGAGCAGTTCTTC
CASSAGTSGSWNEQFF
>TRBJ2-7|TRBV27|TRBD1|NA
TGTGCCAGCAGTTTATGGGACAGAGGTACCGACGAGCAGTACTTC
CASSLWDRGTDEQYF
>TRBJ1-1|TRBV5-1|TRBD1|few
TGCGCCAGCAGCTTGTCCTTGGGACAGACTGAAGCTTTCTTT
CASSLSLGQTEAFF
>TRBJ1-1|TRBV11-2|NA|once
TGTGCCAGCAGCTTAGATGGGTACATGAACACTGAAGCTTTCTTT
CASSLDGYMNTEAFF
>TRBJ2-2|TRBV18|TRBD2|NA
TGTGCCAGCTCACCCCCGGGACTAGTGATCGGGGAGCTGTTTTTT
CASSPPGLVIGELFF
>TRBJ2-7|TRBV30|TRBD1|NA
TGTGCCTGGAGTGGATCGGGACAGGGGGTCTACGAGCAGTACTTC
CAWSGSGQGVYEQYF
>TRBJ1-5|TRBV20-1|TRBD1|few
TGCAGTGCTCAATTACCTCAGGGGGAAGGGAGCAATCAGCCCCAGCATTTT
CSAQLPQGEGSNQPQHF
>TRBJ2-3|TRBV20-1|NA|many
TGCAGTGTCATGGGGGCCTACTCGGATACGCAGTATTTT
CSVMGAYSDTQYF
>TRBJ2-1|TRBV12-3/TRBV12-4|NA|many
TGTGCCAGCAGGCCATACCAGGGGAATGAGCAGTTCTTC
CASRPYQGNEQFF
>TRBJ2-7|TRBV20-1|NA|NA
TGCAGTGCTAGAGTCTTCCCACGGGACGAGCAGTACTTC
CSARVFPRDEQYF